Below are 7 T cell receptor beta chains sequenced from a single sample in a study of blood T cells in healthy people across ages. Through a sample-barcoded 5' primer and a J-beta primer mix, a second PCR was run for 7 to 11 cycles. TCRdb fed the 5' RACE reads into MiXCR, producing one record per CDR3 protein. The sample contains around 1,100,000 distinct CDR3 sequences, more than 30% of which appear only once. The sequencing input was blood. These receptors came from a man aged 18 to 29 in good health.

V and J are TRBV5-1 and TRBJ2-4; TRBD1 matches 7 bases. The CDR3 loop spans 15 amino acids. Germline V gene sequence: CDR1 SGHRS, CDR2 YFSETQ. V gave up 0 bases and J gave up 8 bases; unmatched junction bases: 8. CDR3 sequence reads: CASSLGQGRIDIQYF. CDR3 coding DNA: TGCGCCAGCAGCTTGGGACAGGGAAGAATCGACATTCAGTACTTC.

This clonotype was picked up a small number of times. The V gene is TRBV13, the J gene TRBJ1-6; D ambiguous. The CDR3 sequence is 16 residues long. V was cut by 0 bases and J by 2 bases, with 8 bases left in between. Germline V gives CDR1 PRHDT, CDR2 FYEKMQ (reference sequence). The CDR3, as DNA: TGTGCCAGCAGCTTAGGGACTAACCCCTATAATTCACCCCTCCACTTT. This gives the protein CASSLGTNPYNSPLHF.

This chain joins TRBV11-2 and TRBJ2-2, with 7 positions matching TRBD1. The CDR3 totals 14 residues. Trimming at V came to 10 bases and at J to 3 bases, leaving 8 bases not matched to a gene. Per germline, CDR1 SGHAT and CDR2 FQNNGV. The CDR3 nucleotides are TGTGCCACCACGGGACAGTTATACACCGGGGAGCTGTTTTTT. This encodes CATTGQLYTGELFF.

Only a few counts were recorded for this clonotype. The rearrangement joins TRBV20-1 to TRBJ1-2; the D is unclear. Germline assignment: CDR1 DFQATT and CDR2 SNEGSKA (reference sequence). The V end lost 6 bases, the J end lost 0 bases, and 5 bases lay between the germline ends. CDR3 size: 11 residues. The CDR3 sequence is CSADTNYGYTF. In nucleotides, the CDR3 is TGCAGTGCCGACACTAACTATGGCTACACCTTC.

This clonotype was seen ten or more times. V is TRBV6-6 and J is TRBJ2-3; D could derive from TRBD1 or TRBD2 (6 bases each). This CDR3 spans 15 amino acids. Trimming took off 0 bases at V and 1 base at J, with 8 bases between the two ends. Looked up from germline, CDR1 is MNHNY and CDR2 is SVGAGI (reference sequence). The chain's CDR3 is CASSYSRGGTDTQYF. The DNA for the CDR3 is TGTGCCAGCAGTTACTCGAGGGGGGGCACAGATACGCAGTATTTT.

This clonotype has just a few counts. The chain has TRBV3-1 and TRBJ1-6; D remains unclear. The germline V and J ends were trimmed by 4 bases and 10 bases, with 11 bases remaining between them. Germline CDR1 reads LGHDT; CDR2 reads YNNKEL (reference sequence). This CDR3 region has 13 residues. The CDR3 DNA reads as TGTGCCAGCAGCCTCAATGTTCGCTCACCCCTCCACTTT. Protein sequence: CASSLNVRSPLHF.

This clonotype was seen only a few times. The chain employs TRBV9 and TRBJ2-7; TRBD2 matches at 8 bases. The CDR3 consists of 16 residues. With V trimmed by 0 bases and J by 7 bases, 12 bases remained unmatched. The germline CDR1 and CDR2 sequences are SGDLS and YYNGEE. The CDR3, as DNA: TGTGCCAGCAGCGTAGTTGGGACTAGAACGTACAATGAGCAGTACTTC. It is translated as CASSVVGTRTYNEQYF. Looking up the rest from reference TRBV9 and TRBJ2-7 gives the full variable domain: DSGVTQTPKHLITATGQRVTLRCSPRSGDLSVYWYQQSLDQGLQFLIQYYNGEERAKGNILERFSAQQFPDLHSELNLSSLELGDSALYFCASSVVGTRTYNEQYFGPGTRLTVT.